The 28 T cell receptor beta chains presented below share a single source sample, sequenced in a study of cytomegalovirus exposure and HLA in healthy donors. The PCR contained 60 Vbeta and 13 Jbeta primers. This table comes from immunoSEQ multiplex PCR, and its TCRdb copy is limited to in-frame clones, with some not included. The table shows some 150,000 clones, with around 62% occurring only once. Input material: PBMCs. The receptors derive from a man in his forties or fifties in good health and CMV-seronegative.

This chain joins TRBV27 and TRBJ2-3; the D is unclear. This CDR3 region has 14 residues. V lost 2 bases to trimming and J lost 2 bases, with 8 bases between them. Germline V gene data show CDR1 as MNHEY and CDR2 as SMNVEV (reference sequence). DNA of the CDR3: TGTGCCAGCAGTTTAAATCCCCTCACAGATACGCAGTATTTT. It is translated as CASSLNPLTDTQYF.

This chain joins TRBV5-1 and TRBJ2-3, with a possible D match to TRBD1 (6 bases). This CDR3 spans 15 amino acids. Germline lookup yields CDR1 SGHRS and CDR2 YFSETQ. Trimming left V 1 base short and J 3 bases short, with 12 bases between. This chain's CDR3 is CASSLSGASTDTQYF. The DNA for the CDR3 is TGCGCCAGCAGCTTGTCAGGGGCATCGACAGATACGCAGTATTTT.

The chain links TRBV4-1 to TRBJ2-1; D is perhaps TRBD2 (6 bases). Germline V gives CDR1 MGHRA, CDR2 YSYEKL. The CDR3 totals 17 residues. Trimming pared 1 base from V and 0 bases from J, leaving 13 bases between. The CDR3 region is CASSQVFSGSSYNEQFF. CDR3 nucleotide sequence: TGCGCCAGCAGCCAAGTGTTTAGCGGTAGCTCCTACAATGAGCAGTTCTTC.

In DNA, the CDR3 is TGTGCTAGTGCCCTGGGGAGGGACCAAGAGACCCAGTACTTC. The encoded protein is CASALGRDQETQYF. The chain links TRBV12-5 to TRBJ2-5, with 7 positions matching TRBD2. CDR1 and CDR2 (germline): LGHNT, FRNRAP. The junction had 5 bases not matched to a gene; V was cut back by 7 bases and J by 0 bases. The CDR3 has 14 amino acids.

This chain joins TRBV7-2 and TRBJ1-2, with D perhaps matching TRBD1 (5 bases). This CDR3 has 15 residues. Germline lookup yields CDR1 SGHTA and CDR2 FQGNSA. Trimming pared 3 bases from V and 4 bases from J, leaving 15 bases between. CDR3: CASSFTGDGVYGYTF. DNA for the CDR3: TGTGCCAGCAGCTTCACGGGGGACGGGGTCTATGGCTACACCTTC.

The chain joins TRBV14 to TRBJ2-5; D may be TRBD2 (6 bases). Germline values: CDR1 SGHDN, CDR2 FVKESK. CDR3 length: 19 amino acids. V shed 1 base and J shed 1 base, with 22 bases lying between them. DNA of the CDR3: TGTGCCAGCAGCCAAGTCGGGGGAACCTACGAGGGGCTCCAAGAGACCCAGTACTTC. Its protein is CASSQVGGTYEGLQETQYF.

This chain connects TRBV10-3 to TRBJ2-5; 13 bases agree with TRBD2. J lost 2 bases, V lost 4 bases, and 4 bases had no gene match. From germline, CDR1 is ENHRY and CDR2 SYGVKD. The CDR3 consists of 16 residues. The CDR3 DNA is TGTGCCATCAGTGGGGGGACTAGCGGGACTCAAGAGACCCAGTACTTC. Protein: CAISGGTSGTQETQYF.

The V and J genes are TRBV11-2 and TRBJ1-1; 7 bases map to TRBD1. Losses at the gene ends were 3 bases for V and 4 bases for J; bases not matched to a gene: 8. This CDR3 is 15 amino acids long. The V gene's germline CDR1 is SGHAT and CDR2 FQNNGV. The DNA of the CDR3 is TGTGCCAGCAGCTTTGGAGCCTCAGGGGGCACTGAAGCTTTCTTT. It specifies CASSFGASGGTEAFF.

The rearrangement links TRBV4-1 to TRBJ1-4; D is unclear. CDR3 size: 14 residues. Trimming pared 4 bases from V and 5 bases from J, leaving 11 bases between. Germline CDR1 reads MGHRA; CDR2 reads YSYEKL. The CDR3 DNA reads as TGCGCCAGCAGCCGCCCGGAGGAAAATGAAAAACTGTTTTTT. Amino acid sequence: CASSRPEENEKLFF.

In DNA form, the CDR3 reads TGTGCCAGCAGTTTCGGCAGGGGTGAGAATTCACCCCTCCACTTT. This codes for CASSFGRGENSPLHF. The gene calls are TRBV27 and TRBJ1-6, with D possibly TRBD1 on 6 matching bases. The CDR3 contains 15 residues. The germline gives CDR1 MNHEY, CDR2 SMNVEV (reference sequence). V was clipped by 3 bases and J by 7 bases, with 13 bases between them.

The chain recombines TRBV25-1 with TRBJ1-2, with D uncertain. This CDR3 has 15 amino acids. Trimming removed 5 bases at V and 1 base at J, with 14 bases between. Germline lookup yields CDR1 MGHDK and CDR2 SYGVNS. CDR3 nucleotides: TGTGCCAGCAGTTCCAACCTCAGGTTTAACTATGGCTACACCTTC. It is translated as CASSSNLRFNYGYTF.

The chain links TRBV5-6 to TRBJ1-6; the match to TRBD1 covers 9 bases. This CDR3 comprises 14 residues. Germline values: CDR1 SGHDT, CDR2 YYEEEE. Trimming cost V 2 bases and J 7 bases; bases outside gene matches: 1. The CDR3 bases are TGTGCCAGCAGCTTTGGACAGGGGAATTCACCCCTCCACTTT. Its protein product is CASSFGQGNSPLHF.

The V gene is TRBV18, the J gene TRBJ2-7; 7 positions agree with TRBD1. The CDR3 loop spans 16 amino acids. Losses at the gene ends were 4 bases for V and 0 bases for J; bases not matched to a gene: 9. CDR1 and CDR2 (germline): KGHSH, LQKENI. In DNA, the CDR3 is TGTGCCAGCTCACTCCTCTCCGGGACAGCCTCCTACGAGCAGTACTTC. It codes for CASSLLSGTASYEQYF.

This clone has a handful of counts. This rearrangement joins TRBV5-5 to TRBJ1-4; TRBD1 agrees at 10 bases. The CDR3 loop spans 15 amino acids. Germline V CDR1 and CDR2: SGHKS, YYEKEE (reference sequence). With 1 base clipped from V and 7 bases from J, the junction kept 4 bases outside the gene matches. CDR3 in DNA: TGTGCCAGCAGCTTGTGGAGGACAGGGGGTGAAAAACTGTTTTTT. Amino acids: CASSLWRTGGEKLFF.

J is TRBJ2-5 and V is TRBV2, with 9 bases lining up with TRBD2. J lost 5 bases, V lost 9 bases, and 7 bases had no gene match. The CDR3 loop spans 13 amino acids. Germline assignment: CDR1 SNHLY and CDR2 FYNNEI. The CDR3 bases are TGTGCCAGTTTAGCGGGAGCGGCTGAGACCCAGTACTTC. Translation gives CASLAGAAETQYF.

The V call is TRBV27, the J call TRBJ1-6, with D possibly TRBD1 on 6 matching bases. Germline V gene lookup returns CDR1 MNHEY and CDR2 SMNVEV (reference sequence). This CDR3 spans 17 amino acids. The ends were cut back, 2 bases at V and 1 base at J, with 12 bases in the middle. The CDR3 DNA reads TGTGCCAGCAGTTTAATGCCGAGGGGGTCCTATAATTCACCCCTCCACTTT. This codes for CASSLMPRGSYNSPLHF.

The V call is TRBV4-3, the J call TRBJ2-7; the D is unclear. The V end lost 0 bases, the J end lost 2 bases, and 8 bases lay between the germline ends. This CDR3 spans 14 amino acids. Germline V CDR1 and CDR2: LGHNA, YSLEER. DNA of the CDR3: TGCGCCAGCAGCCAAGATCTCCTACCCTACGAGCAGTACTTC. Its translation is CASSQDLLPYEQYF.

CDR3 sequence (DNA): TGCAGCGTTGTAGGGACAGGACGAGGGTATGAGCAGTTCTTC. Translated: CSVVGTGRGYEQFF. The rearrangement uses TRBV29-1 and TRBJ2-1; 8 nucleotides align to TRBD1. V shed 4 bases, J shed 8 bases, and the junction held 10 bases outside the gene matches. CDR1 and CDR2 (germline): SQVTM, ANQGSEA. This CDR3 is built from 14 residues.

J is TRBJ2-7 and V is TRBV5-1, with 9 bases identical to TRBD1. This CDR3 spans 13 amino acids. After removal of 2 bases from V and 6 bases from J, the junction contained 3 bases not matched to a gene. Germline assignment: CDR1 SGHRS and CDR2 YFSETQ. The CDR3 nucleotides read TGCGCCAGCAGCTTCGGGACAGGGAGCGAGCAGTACTTC. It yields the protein CASSFGTGSEQYF.

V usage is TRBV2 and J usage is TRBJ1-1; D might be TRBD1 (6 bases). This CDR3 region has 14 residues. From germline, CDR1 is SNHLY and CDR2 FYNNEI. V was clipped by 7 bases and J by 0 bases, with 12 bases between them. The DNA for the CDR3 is TGTGCCAGCATTTCGACAGGAATGAACACTGAAGCTTTCTTT. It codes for CASISTGMNTEAFF.

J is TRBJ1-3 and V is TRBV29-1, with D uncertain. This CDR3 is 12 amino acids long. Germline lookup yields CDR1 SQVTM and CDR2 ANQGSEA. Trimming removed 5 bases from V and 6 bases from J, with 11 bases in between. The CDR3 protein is CSVTGEANTIYF. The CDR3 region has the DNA TGCAGCGTTACGGGTGAGGCAAACACCATATATTTT.

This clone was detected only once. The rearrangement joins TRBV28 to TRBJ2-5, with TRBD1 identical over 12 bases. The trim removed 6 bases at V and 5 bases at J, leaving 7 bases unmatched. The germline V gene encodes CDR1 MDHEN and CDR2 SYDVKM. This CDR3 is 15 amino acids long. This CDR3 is CASSGGTGGRETQYF. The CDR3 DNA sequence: TGTGCCAGCAGCGGCGGGACAGGGGGCCGCGAGACCCAGTACTTC.

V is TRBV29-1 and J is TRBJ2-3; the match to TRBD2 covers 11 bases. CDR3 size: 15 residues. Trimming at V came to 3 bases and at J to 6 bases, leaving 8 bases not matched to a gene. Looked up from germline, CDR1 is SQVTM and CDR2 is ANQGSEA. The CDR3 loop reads CSVDGVAGGPDTQYF. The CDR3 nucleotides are TGCAGCGTTGATGGCGTAGCGGGGGGGCCGGATACGCAGTATTTT.

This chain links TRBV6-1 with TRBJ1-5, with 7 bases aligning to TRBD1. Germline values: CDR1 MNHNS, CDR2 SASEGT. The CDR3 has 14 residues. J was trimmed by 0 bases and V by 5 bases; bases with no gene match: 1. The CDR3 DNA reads TGTGCCAGCAGTTGGACAGGTAGCAATCAGCCCCAGCATTTT. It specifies CASSWTGSNQPQHF.

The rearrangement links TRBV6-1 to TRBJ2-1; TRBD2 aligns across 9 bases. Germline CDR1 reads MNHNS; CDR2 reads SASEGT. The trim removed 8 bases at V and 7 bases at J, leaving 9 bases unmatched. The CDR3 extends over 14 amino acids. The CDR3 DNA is TGTGCCAGCCTTGCGGGACTAGCAGTAAATGAGCAGTTCTTC. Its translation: CASLAGLAVNEQFF.

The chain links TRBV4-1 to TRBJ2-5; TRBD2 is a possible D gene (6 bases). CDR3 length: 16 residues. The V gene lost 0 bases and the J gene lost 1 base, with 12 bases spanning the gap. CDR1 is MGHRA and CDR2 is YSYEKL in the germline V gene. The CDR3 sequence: CASSQDRQGLQETQYF. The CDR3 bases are TGCGCCAGCAGCCAAGATCGGCAGGGACTCCAAGAGACCCAGTACTTC.

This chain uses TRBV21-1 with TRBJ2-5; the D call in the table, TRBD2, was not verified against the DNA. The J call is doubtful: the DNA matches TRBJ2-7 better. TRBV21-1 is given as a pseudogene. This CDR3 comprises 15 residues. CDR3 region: CASPTGLAGTYEQYF. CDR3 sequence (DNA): TGTGCCAGCCCCACCGGTCTAGCGGGAACCTACGAGCAGTACTTC.

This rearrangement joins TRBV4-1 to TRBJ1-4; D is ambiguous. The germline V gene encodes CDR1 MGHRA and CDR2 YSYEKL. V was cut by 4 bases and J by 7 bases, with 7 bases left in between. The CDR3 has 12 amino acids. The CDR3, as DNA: TGCGCCAGCAGCCGTAGCGGTGAAAAACTGTTTTTT. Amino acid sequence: CASSRSGEKLFF.